Each of the 19 T cell receptor beta chains below was sequenced from the same sample in a study of molecular identifiers for immune sequencing clone quantification. Each CDR3 protein gets one entry after TCRdb re-called the PCR reads with MiXCR. The table records a few hundred thousand distinct CDR3 sequences, about 25% of them present only once. Input material: naive CD8+ T cells from blood, with Jurkat cell RNA spiked in. Documented subset: FACS-sorted CD8+CD4-CCR7+CD45RA+ naive T cells. These receptors originate from a human donor in good health. Some libraries in this study had Jurkat cell RNA spiked in.

This clonotype was counted only a few times. This chain uses TRBV7-2 with TRBJ2-1; the match to TRBD2 covers 12 bases. This CDR3 comprises 16 residues. V lost 1 base and J lost 3; bases outside the gene matches: 1. Germline V gene lookup returns CDR1 SGHTA and CDR2 FQGNSA. CDR3 sequence: CASSLGTSGIYNEQFF. CDR3 DNA: TGTGCCAGCAGCTTAGGGACTAGCGGGATCTACAATGAGCAGTTCTTC.

The chain combines TRBV13 with TRBJ1-1; TRBD1 agrees at 7 bases. Germline CDR1 reads PRHDT; CDR2 reads FYEKMQ (reference sequence). The CDR3 has 14 amino acids. V lost 6 bases, J lost 1 base, and 5 bases stayed unmatched. The CDR3: CASSSTGRNTEAFF. The CDR3, as DNA: TGTGCCAGCAGTTCGACAGGGCGGAACACTGAAGCTTTCTTT.

The chain has TRBV4-1 and TRBJ2-7, with D possibly matching TRBD1 (6 bases). V was pared by 0 bases and J by 6 bases, with 12 bases between. The CDR3 is 14 residues long. CDR1 MGHRA and CDR2 YSYEKL come from the germline V gene. The CDR3 loop is CASSQDGAGVEQYF. The CDR3 DNA is TGCGCCAGCAGCCAAGATGGGGCAGGGGTCGAGCAGTACTTC.

This clonotype was detected a few times. The rearrangement links TRBV9 to TRBJ2-7; D gene unclear. The ends were cut back, 0 bases at V and 2 bases at J, with 9 bases in the middle. The length of the CDR3 is 14 residues. The germline gives CDR1 SGDLS, CDR2 YYNGEE. The CDR3 DNA reads as TGTGCCAGCAGCGTAGGGGTAGGAACCTACGAGCAGTACTTC. Its translation: CASSVGVGTYEQYF.

This clonotype was seen just once. A much larger clone is a single base away; this may be a read error. The rearrangement uses TRBV2 and TRBJ1-5, with D hard to call. The CDR3 has 15 amino acids. CDR1 SNHLY and CDR2 FYNNEI come from the germline V gene. DNA for the CDR3: TGTGCCAGCAGTGTAGAAGGTATGAGCAATCAGCCCCCGCATTTT. Translating it yields CASSVEGMSNQPPHF.

This clonotype was observed a handful of times. This chain joins TRBV27 and TRBJ2-1; 11 nucleotides match TRBD2. Per the germline V gene, CDR1 is MNHEY and CDR2 is SMNVEV (reference sequence). The junction had 5 bases not matched to a gene; V was cut back by 5 bases and J by 5 bases. The CDR3 covers 15 residues. The CDR3 nucleotides read TGTGCCAGCAGTCCCGGGACTAGCGGAGACAATGAGCAGTTCTTC. Protein: CASSPGTSGDNEQFF.

This rearrangement joins TRBV10-1 to TRBJ2-3; the D is unclear. Trimming removed 3 bases from V and 2 bases from J, with 15 bases in between. Germline V gives CDR1 WNHNN, CDR2 SYGVQD (reference sequence). The CDR3 sequence is 16 residues long. In DNA form, the CDR3 reads TGCGCCAGCAGTGATGAGCCCGAGGACCCCACAGATACGCAGTATTTT. This sequence encodes CASSDEPEDPTDTQYF.

J is TRBJ2-2 and V is TRBV24-1; D ambiguous. V was pared by 3 bases and J by 8 bases, with 6 bases between. The CDR3 loop spans 12 amino acids. Germline CDR1 is KGHDR and CDR2 is SFDVKD. CDR3 sequence reads: CATSDAPGELFF. CDR3 nucleotides: TGTGCCACCAGTGATGCTCCGGGGGAGCTGTTTTTT.

This clonotype came up many times. The junction and the germline gene differ at one end; a read error may be behind it. The chain has TRBV5-3 and TRBJ2-7; 7 bases map to TRBD1. TRBV5-3 is an ORF, and what it does is uncertain. The CDR3 runs 15 residues. CDR3 loop: CASSLDPGQSYEQYF. The CDR3 DNA is TGTGCCAGCAGCTTGGATCCGGGACAGTCCTACGAGCAGTACTTC.

This clonotype was seen at least ten times. The CDR3 spells CASSWSAGHVNTEAFF. CDR3 DNA sequence: TGTGCCAGCAGCTGGTCGGCGGGACACGTGAACACTGAAGCTTTCTTT. This sequence joins TRBV7-2 and TRBJ1-1, with a tentative D call TRBD1 (6 bases). CDR1 and CDR2 from the germline V gene are SGHTA and FQGNSA. This CDR3 is built from 16 residues. Deletions cut 4 bases from V and 0 bases from J, with 15 bases between.

This clonotype has a count of ten or more. V is TRBV29-1 and J is TRBJ2-7; 9 bases line up with TRBD1. The V and J ends lost 5 bases and 2 bases, in that order; junction bases with no gene match: 7. There are 14 residues in the CDR3. Germline values: CDR1 SQVTM, CDR2 ANQGSEA. As DNA, the CDR3 is TGCAGCGTTTTGGGACAGGGTTTTCCCTACGAGCAGTACTTC. The encoded protein is CSVLGQGFPYEQYF.

This clonotype was detected many times. The chain is built from TRBV2 and TRBJ2-3; perhaps TRBD2 as D (5 bases). Germline-derived CDR1 and CDR2 are SNHLY and FYNNEI. V dropped 3 bases and J dropped 1 base, with 23 bases sitting between them. The CDR3 length is 19 residues. CDR3 in amino acids: CASSDTERALDSRTDTQYF. The DNA of the CDR3 is TGTGCCAGCAGTGATACCGAGAGGGCCTTAGACTCCCGCACAGATACGCAGTATTTT.

This chain connects TRBV7-6 to TRBJ2-1, with a possible D match to TRBD1 (5 bases). Per germline, CDR1 SGHVS and CDR2 FNYEAQ. The CDR3 is 13 amino acids. Trimming shortened V by 4 bases and J by 9 bases, and 13 bases separated the two germline ends. The CDR3 DNA is TGTGCCAGCAGCTCAGACAGTATTGGTGAGCAGTTCTTC. The encoded protein is CASSSDSIGEQFF.

This clonotype was seen a single time. A read error may account for a junction end that differs from germline. This rearrangement joins TRBV7-3 to TRBJ2-2, with D perhaps TRBD2 (5 bases). CDR1 is SGHTA and CDR2 is FQGTGA in the germline V gene. The CDR3 totals 14 residues. This CDR3 reads CASTAVANPGELVF. In DNA form, the CDR3 reads TGTGCCAGCACCGCGGTCGCGAACCCCGGGGAGCTGGTTTTT.

About this clonotype itself: A much larger clone differs from this one at a single base, so this may be a read error. The genes are TRBV12-3 or TRBV12-4 and TRBJ2-2; 7 bases fit TRBD2. The V gene end was trimmed by 3 bases and the J gene end by 5 bases; junction bases not matched to a gene: 6. This CDR3 contains 15 residues. The CDR3 here is CASSFGDYTTGELFF. The CDR3 DNA follows: TGTGCCAGCAGTTTCGGGGACTACACAACCGGGGAGCTGTTTTTT.

This clonotype was detected ten times or more. The rearrangement uses TRBV28 and TRBJ1-4, with TRBD1 identical over 8 bases. Germline assignment: CDR1 MDHEN and CDR2 SYDVKM. The V and J ends lost 3 bases and 13 bases, in that order; junction bases with no gene match: 7. This CDR3 has 13 residues. In DNA form, the CDR3 reads TGTGCCAGCAGTTTTGGCACCGGGACAGGACTGTTTTTT. Protein: CASSFGTGTGLFF.

CDR3 nucleotides: TGCAGCGTTGAAGACGGGGCGGGCGAGCAGTACTTC. Its protein product is CSVEDGAGEQYF. This sequence joins TRBV29-1 and TRBJ2-7; D possibly matches TRBD1 or TRBD2 (5 bases each). The CDR3 covers 12 residues. V lost 0 bases, J lost 6 bases, and 9 bases lay in between. CDR1 and CDR2 from the germline V gene are SQVTM and ANQGSEA.

As regards this clonotype: This may arise from a read error, as a much more abundant clone is one base away. The chain couples TRBV4-3 to TRBJ2-7; D might be TRBD2 (6 bases). CDR1 is LGHNA and CDR2 is YSLEER in the germline V gene. This CDR3 is 14 amino acids long. The CDR3 is CAGSQDRAGREQYF. In DNA, the CDR3 is TGCGCCGGCAGCCAAGATCGGGCGGGGCGCGAGCAGTACTTC.

In regard to this clonotype: Since a much larger clone is just one base distant, this may be a read error. J is TRBJ1-4 and V is TRBV19; D unclear. Germline V gives CDR1 LNHDA, CDR2 SQIVND (reference sequence). The CDR3 contains 13 residues. The DNA of the CDR3 is TGTGCCAGTTATGACTTCTACGATGAAAGACTGTTTTTT. It translates to CASYDFYDERLFF.